This is a list of T cell receptor beta chains from one sample in a study of PD-L1 blockade in urothelial cancer. The method was immunoSEQ multiplex PCR; TCRdb's version includes in-frame clones alone and lacks a portion of them. The repertoire holds about 81,000 clones, more than 85% seen once, with 9.4% in the top ten. Material: PBMCs, obtained around atezolizumab (anti-PD-L1) treatment. These receptors were obtained from a man in his 60s with urothelial cancer. CDR3s include the opening cysteine and the closing phenylalanine or tryptophan. Each record gives: J gene, D gene, clone size, V gene, CDR3 DNA, CDR3 protein. D genes are given only for firm matches. Some rows mark clone size as missing; the rest say once, few, many or name a class of expanded clone.

J: TRBJ2-7
D: .
size: .
V: TRBV5-1
DNA: TGCGCCAGCAGCTTGGGGACTAACTACGAGCAGTACTTC
CDR3: CASSLGTNYEQYF

J: TRBJ2-7
D: TRBD2
size: .
V: TRBV5-1
DNA: TGCGCCAGCAGCTTGGGTAGCGGGAGTTATTACGAGCAGTACTTC
CDR3: CASSLGSGSYYEQYF

J: TRBJ2-3
D: .
size: many
V: TRBV10-3
DNA: TGTGCCATCAGCCGGCAGGCAGGCTCAGATACGCAGTATTTT
CDR3: CAISRQAGSDTQYF

J: TRBJ2-1
D: .
size: .
V: TRBV5-4
DNA: TGTGCCAGCAGCCCGAGCTCCTACAATGAGCAGTTCTTC
CDR3: CASSPSSYNEQFF

J: TRBJ1-2
D: .
size: .
V: TRBV4-1
DNA: TGCGCCAGCAGCCAAGTCTCCGTGGGGCGTAGAACTCGTGGCTACACCTTC
CDR3: CASSQVSVGRRTRGYTF

J: TRBJ2-4
D: TRBD2
size: .
V: TRBV7-9
DNA: TGTGCCAGCAGCTTAACTAGCGGGAACGCAGACATTCAGTACTTC
CDR3: CASSLTSGNADIQYF

J: TRBJ2-7
D: TRBD1
size: .
V: TRBV18
DNA: TGTGCCAGCTCACCAACGACAGGGGACTACGAGCAGTACTTC
CDR3: CASSPTTGDYEQYF

J: TRBJ2-7
D: .
size: .
V: TRBV2
DNA: TGTGCCAGCTCTTTTCGGCGGACTTCCTACGAGCAGTACTTC
CDR3: CASSFRRTSYEQYF

J: TRBJ2-2
D: .
size: .
V: TRBV25-1
DNA: TGTGCCAGCAGCTTACTCGGGGAGCTGTTTTTT
CDR3: CASSLLGELFF

J: TRBJ2-7
D: .
size: once
V: TRBV6-5
DNA: TGTGCCAGCAGTTACGGCAGTGCCACCTACGAGCAGTACTTC
CDR3: CASSYGSATYEQYF

J: TRBJ2-3
D: .
size: .
V: TRBV7-9
DNA: TGTGCCAGCAGCTTAGTCGGGTCAGATACGCAGTATTTT
CDR3: CASSLVGSDTQYF

J: TRBJ2-3
D: TRBD2
size: .
V: TRBV19
DNA: TGTGCCAGTAGTCCCACTAGCGGGGTTAGCACAGATACGCAGTATTTT
CDR3: CASSPTSGVSTDTQYF

J: TRBJ2-5
D: TRBD2
size: .
V: TRBV5-1
DNA: TGCGCCAGCAGCCTCACCGGGACTAGCGGGGGATTAGAGACCCAGTACTTC
CDR3: CASSLTGTSGGLETQYF

J: TRBJ2-3
D: TRBD2
size: .
V: TRBV18
DNA: TGTGCCAGCTCACCAAGGAACAGCGGGAGAGGAGATACGCAGTATTTT
CDR3: CASSPRNSGRGDTQYF

J: TRBJ2-1
D: .
size: few
V: TRBV7-3
DNA: TGTGCCAGCAGCTCAGGGCCGCGAACTGAGCAGTTCTTC
CDR3: CASSSGPRTEQFF

J: TRBJ2-3
D: TRBD2
size: once
V: TRBV10-3
DNA: TGTGCCATCAGTGAGCGGACTAGCGGGGGGCGAAGCACAGATACGCAGTATTTT
CDR3: CAISERTSGGRSTDTQYF

J: TRBJ1-2
D: .
size: .
V: TRBV25-1
DNA: TGTGCCAGCAGTACCAGAGGAGGCTATGGCTACACCTTC
CDR3: CASSTRGGYGYTF

J: TRBJ2-1
D: .
size: .
V: TRBV7-2
DNA: TGTGCCAGCAGCTTAGTTCTAAGCTCCTACAATGAGCAGTTCTTC
CDR3: CASSLVLSSYNEQFF

J: TRBJ2-3
D: .
size: .
V: TRBV5-6
DNA: TGTGCCAGCAGCTCGGGGGGCTTCAGCACAGATACGCAGTATTTT
CDR3: CASSSGGFSTDTQYF

J: TRBJ2-5
D: TRBD1
size: .
V: TRBV5-1
DNA: TGCGCCAGCAGCCCGGGACAGTCCCAAGAGACCCAGTACTTC
CDR3: CASSPGQSQETQYF

J: TRBJ1-1
D: .
size: few
V: TRBV6-5
DNA: TGTGCCAGCAGCCGGGGAGGAGATGCTTTCTTT
CDR3: CASSRGGDAFF

J: TRBJ2-1
D: .
size: .
V: TRBV4-3
DNA: TGCGCCAGCAGCCAAGATCCAAACGGGGACAATGAGCAGTTCTTC
CDR3: CASSQDPNGDNEQFF

J: TRBJ2-1
D: TRBD1
size: .
V: TRBV18
DNA: TGTGCCAGCTCACCTGACAGGGCGTCCAATGAGCAGTTCTTC
CDR3: CASSPDRASNEQFF

J: TRBJ2-1
D: TRBD2
size: .
V: TRBV30
DNA: TGTGCCTGGACCAAGCTAGCGGGAGGACGGAATGAGCAGTTCTTC
CDR3: CAWTKLAGGRNEQFF

J: TRBJ2-1
D: .
size: once
V: TRBV7-2
DNA: TGTGCCAGCAGCGCCTTACGGGGGACAGTCTACAATGAGCAGTTCTTC
CDR3: CASSALRGTVYNEQFF

J: TRBJ2-3
D: TRBD2
size: .
V: TRBV7-3
DNA: TGTGCCAGCAGCTTAACGACTAGCGGGGGGGCCCCCGCAGATACGCAGTATTTT
CDR3: CASSLTTSGGAPADTQYF

J: TRBJ2-7
D: .
size: .
V: TRBV6-5
DNA: TGTGCCAGCAGTGCTCCGGGGGGCGCCTACGAGCAGTACTTC
CDR3: CASSAPGGAYEQYF

J: TRBJ1-5
D: TRBD1
size: .
V: TRBV2
DNA: TGTGCCAGCAGTGAGATGGGACAGGGGAATCAGCCCCAGCATTTT
CDR3: CASSEMGQGNQPQHF

J: TRBJ2-3
D: TRBD2
size: .
V: TRBV5-1
DNA: TGCGCCAGCAGCCGGGGGGTAGCGGGAAAAGAGACAGATACGCAGTATTTT
CDR3: CASSRGVAGKETDTQYF

J: TRBJ2-7
D: .
size: .
V: TRBV4-1
DNA: TGCGCCAGCTCATTGGAGGGTAAGGGAATGCACGAGCAGTACTTC
CDR3: CASSLEGKGMHEQYF

J: TRBJ2-7
D: .
size: many
V: TRBV6-1
DNA: TGTGCCAGCAGGGACAATCTCTACGAGCAGTACTTC
CDR3: CASRDNLYEQYF

J: TRBJ2-2
D: .
size: once
V: TRBV4-2
DNA: TGTGCCAGCAGCCAAGTTAATGGACTGGGGAACACCGGGGAGCTGTTTTTT
CDR3: CASSQVNGLGNTGELFF

J: TRBJ1-2
D: TRBD1
size: .
V: TRBV9
DNA: TGTGCCAGCAGGAGTGGGACAGGGCTCTATGGCTACACCTTC
CDR3: CASRSGTGLYGYTF

J: TRBJ2-2
D: .
size: once
V: TRBV12-5
DNA: TGTGCTAGTGCCCCAGGGGCCGGGACCGGGGAGCTGTTTTTT
CDR3: CASAPGAGTGELFF

J: TRBJ2-2
D: TRBD1
size: .
V: TRBV19
DNA: TGTGCCAGTTCGTCAGGGGGTAACACCGGGGAGCTGTTTTTT
CDR3: CASSSGGNTGELFF

J: TRBJ2-3
D: .
size: .
V: TRBV7-3
DNA: TGTGCCAGCAGCTCCGGGGAATCTAGCACAGATACGCAGTATTTT
CDR3: CASSSGESSTDTQYF

J: TRBJ2-7
D: .
size: .
V: TRBV10-3
DNA: TGTGCCACCAGGGATGCGGGCTCGTCCGAGCAGTACTTC
CDR3: CATRDAGSSEQYF

J: TRBJ1-2
D: .
size: .
V: TRBV5-6
DNA: TGTGCCAGCAGCTTTGGGGGACAAGACTATGGCTACACCTTC
CDR3: CASSFGGQDYGYTF

J: TRBJ2-3
D: .
size: once
V: TRBV27
DNA: TGTGCCAGCAGTCCCATACTCGGGAGCACAGATACGCAGTATTTT
CDR3: CASSPILGSTDTQYF

J: TRBJ2-2
D: TRBD2
size: .
V: TRBV5-1
DNA: TGCGCCAGCAGCCCCCGGACTAGCGGCCCCGGGGAGCTGTTTTTT
CDR3: CASSPRTSGPGELFF

J: TRBJ1-2
D: TRBD1
size: .
V: TRBV19
DNA: TGTGCCAGTAGTATTCTACAGGGGGAACGTGGCTACACCTTC
CDR3: CASSILQGERGYTF